This T cell receptor beta chain derives from a study of post-analysis software for immune sequencing data (dated by TCRdb to about 2015). Background for the entire study: The recorded disease courses included relapsing-remitting, secondary progressive and progressive-relapsing multiple sclerosis, and some patients had no subtype annotation. Patient repertoires were compared against 11 to 12 previously published healthy control repertoires from donors aged 6 to 25 years. A subset of samples was prepared in parallel using single-end sample barcoding, then pooled and co-amplified after Illumina adapter ligation.

To prepare the library, PCR was applied. Instrument on record: Illumina HiSeq 2500. To reduce PCR and sequencing biases, unique molecular identifiers were built into the TCR beta cDNA libraries. About 500,000 cDNA molecules were obtained for every 1 to 10 million input T cells, so each molecule roughly corresponded to one T cell. The patient libraries were prepared and sequenced using the same protocol as the earlier healthy control dataset. Samples belonging to the same batch were prepared together, multiplexed and sequenced on a shared HiSeq lane. The study's processing was this. Raw barcoded reads were processed with MIGEC, and single-read molecular identifier groups were discarded before consensus assembly and CDR3 extraction. Clonotype tables were post-analysed with VDJtools, and diversity was normalized by down-sampling all datasets to the smallest sample size. In repertoire overlap clustering, CDR3 amino acid sequences, but not nucleotide sequences, were matched to correct batch-related cross-sample contamination. The public reads were run again by TCRdb, first through fastp at Q25 and then through MiXCR, and only productive beta chains were kept. Each record represents a unique CDR3 protein, reported with the most common genes and DNA among its rows. Clone size and V and J calls follow TCRdb, not the original study. The sample table shows fewer than 700,000 distinct CDR3 sequences, and roughly 40% are seen once. Of the sample, under 2% is held by the ten largest clones.

To demonstrate the VDJtools post-analysis software, the study profiled TCR beta repertoires from the peripheral blood of around 13 young patients with multiple sclerosis. The multiple sclerosis patients were children and adolescents between roughly 6 and 16 years of age. Clipping removes 4 bases from V and 3 bases from J, with 5 as the unmatched junction base count. There are 13 amino acids in the CDR3, from cysteine to phenylalanine inclusive. The retained sequence is limited to the CDR3, 39 bases, with the frame set at the first base. As encoded in the germline V gene (reference sequence), CDR1 is DFQATT while CDR2 is SNEGSKA. On the study overall, not on this receptor specifically: Patients showed significantly higher frequencies than controls for several TRBV segments, among them TRBV5-6, TRBV5-1 and TRBV20-1. Normalized Chao1 diversity was significantly lower in multiple sclerosis patients than controls, suggesting substantial peripheral T-cell clonal expansion. The multiple sclerosis patient group was slightly younger than the control group. Direct clustering with F measure revealed strong co-clustering of samples prepared in the same batch, which led to a batch-effect correction.

As for this clonotype: Its cognate antigen has yet to be identified. Base-call qualities are not available, and no considerably larger clone is one nucleotide away.

The source is a girl aged 10-17 years with multiple sclerosis. Sequencing used blood. The sequence joins TRBV20-1 to TRBJ1-1, and 7 junction bases match TRBD1. The CDR3 here reads CSATRGLDTEAFF. The nucleotide sequence is TGCAGTGCTACGAGGGGGCTGGACACTGAAGCTTTCTTT.